This T cell receptor beta chain derives from a study of blood T cells in healthy people across ages. Study-wide findings and caveats: Fewer expanded clones and more diversity marked long-lived versus aged donors.

Sample-barcoded 5' priming and a J-beta primer mix drove a second PCR of 7 to 11 cycles. One entry per CDR3 protein results from TCRdb running MiXCR on the 5' RACE reads. Here the sample spans approximately 1,700,000 distinct CDR3 sequences, about 39% being singletons. This clonotype has at least ten counts. Its target is unknown. Total RNA extraction produced at least 6 micrograms (per sample) for the study. The receptor's source is a human donor in good health. The sequencing input was blood.

CDR3 in DNA: TGCAGCGTTGTTCGGGGGGAATCTAACTATGGCTACACCTTC. Amino acids: CSVVRGESNYGYTF. V and J are TRBV29-1 and TRBJ1-2; D perhaps matches TRBD1 (5 bases). V was trimmed by 4 bases and J by 0 bases, leaving 12 bases between them. CDR3 size: 14 residues. In germline, CDR1 is SQVTM, CDR2 ANQGSEA.